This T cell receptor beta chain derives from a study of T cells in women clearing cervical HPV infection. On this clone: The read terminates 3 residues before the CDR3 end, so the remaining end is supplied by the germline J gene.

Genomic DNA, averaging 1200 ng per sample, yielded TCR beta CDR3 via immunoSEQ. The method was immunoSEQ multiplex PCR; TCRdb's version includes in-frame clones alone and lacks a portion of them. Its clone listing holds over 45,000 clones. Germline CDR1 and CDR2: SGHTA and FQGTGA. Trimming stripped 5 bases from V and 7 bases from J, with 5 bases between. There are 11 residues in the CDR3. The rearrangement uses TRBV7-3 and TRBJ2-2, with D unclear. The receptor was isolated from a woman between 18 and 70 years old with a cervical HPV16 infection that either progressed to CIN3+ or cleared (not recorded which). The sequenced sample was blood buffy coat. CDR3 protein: CASSGGGELFF. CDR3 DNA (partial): TGTGCCAGCAGCGGCGGCGGGGAG. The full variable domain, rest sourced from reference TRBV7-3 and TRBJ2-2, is GAGVSQTPSNKVTEKGKYVELRCDPISGHTALYWYRQSLGQGPEFLIYFQGTGAADDSGLPNDRFFAVRPEGSVSTLKIQRTERGDSAVYLCASSGGGELFFGEGSRLTVL.